The 26 T cell receptor beta chains below were found in one sample sequenced in a study of blood T cell repertoires in COVID-19. The repertoire was sequenced with immunoSEQ multiplex PCR; TCRdb's copy has only in-frame clones and lacks some. The sample records about 300,000 clones, around 90% being singletons. Source material: peripheral blood. These receptors came from a man between 65 and 79 years old with acute or convalescent COVID-19.

This rearrangement joins TRBV5-1 to TRBJ2-3, with D possibly being TRBD2 (5 bases). The germline V gene encodes CDR1 SGHRS and CDR2 YFSETQ. The CDR3 totals 18 residues. V lost 3 bases to trimming and J lost 1 base, with 21 bases between them. CDR3: CASSSTGRGSLGTDTQYF. CDR3 DNA sequence: TGCGCCAGCAGCTCAACGGGCCGGGGATCCCTCGGCACAGATACGCAGTATTTT.

V is TRBV19 and J is TRBJ2-3; D is perhaps TRBD2 (5 bases). Germline-derived CDR1 and CDR2 are LNHDA and SQIVND (reference sequence). V was cut by 5 bases and J by 6 bases, with 15 bases left in between. The CDR3 is made up of 14 amino acids. The CDR3 protein is CASSPRGGRDTQYF. CDR3 sequence (DNA): TGTGCCAGTAGTCCCCGGGGTGGGCGGGATACGCAGTATTTT. Full variable domain (remainder filled in from reference TRBV19 and TRBJ2-3): DGGITQSPKYLFRKEGQNVTLSCEQNLNHDAMYWYRQDPGQGLRLIYYSQIVNDFQKGDIAEGYSVSREKKESFPLTVTSAQKNPTAFYLCASSPRGGRDTQYFGPGTRLTVL.

This chain connects TRBV6-2 or TRBV6-3 to TRBJ2-1; D may be TRBD2 (6 bases). The germline V gene has CDR1 MNHEY and CDR2 SVGEGT. The V end lost 2 bases, the J end lost 4 bases, and 9 bases lay between the germline ends. The CDR3 contains 14 residues. Written as DNA, the CDR3 is TGTGCCAGCAGTTACCAGAGCGGGTACAATGAGCAGTTCTTC. Its translation is CASSYQSGYNEQFF.

This clone is a singleton in its sample. The chain combines TRBV28 with TRBJ2-1, with unresolved D. Germline CDR1 MDHEN, CDR2 SYDVKM. There are 12 residues in the CDR3. Trimming removed 3 bases from V and 6 bases from J, with 6 bases in between. The CDR3 DNA follows: TGTGCCAGCAGTTTGGCCATCAATGAGCAGTTCTTC. Its translation is CASSLAINEQFF.

This clone has only a few counts. Other DNA sequences in this specimen translate into the identical CDR3. The chain has TRBV6-6 and TRBJ1-2, with TRBD1 matching over 9 bases. Trimming at V came to 5 bases and at J to 3 bases, leaving 4 bases not matched to a gene. The CDR3 covers 14 residues. Germline CDR1 and CDR2: MNHNY and SVGAGI (reference sequence). The CDR3 region is CASSTGGADYGYTF. CDR3 coding DNA: TGTGCCAGCAGTACAGGGGGCGCCGACTATGGCTACACCTTC.

The CDR3 region has the DNA TGCGCCAGCAGCCAAGATGAGGTAGTGATGAATGAGCAGTTCTTC. Amino acids: CASSQDEVVMNEQFF. This sequence joins TRBV4-1 and TRBJ2-1, with D unresolved. Trimming stripped 0 bases from V and 7 bases from J, with 13 bases between. CDR1 is MGHRA, CDR2 YSYEKL, per germline. This CDR3 has 15 residues.

Only one count was recorded for this clone. The rearrangement links TRBV19 to TRBJ1-1; TRBD1 matches at 7 bases. The length of the CDR3 is 12 residues. Unmatched junction bases numbered 6, after V lost 8 bases and J lost 6 bases. Germline CDR1 and CDR2: LNHDA and SQIVND (reference sequence). The CDR3 sequence: CASGGGGPEAFF. The CDR3 DNA reads TGTGCCAGTGGCGGAGGGGGCCCTGAAGCTTTCTTT.

This chain links TRBV28 with TRBJ1-2; possibly TRBD1 for D (6 bases). The CDR3 has 13 residues. Germline CDR1 MDHEN, CDR2 SYDVKM. V was cut by 3 bases and J by 4 bases, with 9 bases left in between. Here the CDR3 reads CASSFPGVYGYTF. For the CDR3, the DNA is TGTGCCAGCAGTTTCCCAGGGGTCTATGGCTACACCTTC.

The CDR3 coding sequence is TGCGCCAGCAGCTTGGTGGCGGCAGATACGCAGTATTTT. It translates to CASSLVAADTQYF. V gene TRBV5-1 combines with J gene TRBJ2-3, with D uncertain. Germline CDR1 is SGHRS and CDR2 is YFSETQ. CDR3 length equals 13 residues. Trimming removed 0 bases from V and 4 bases from J, with 6 bases in between.

The rearrangement uses TRBV5-6 and TRBJ1-1, with TRBD1 identical over 11 bases. Germline-derived CDR1 and CDR2 are SGHDT and YYEEEE. CDR3 length equals 16 residues. V dropped 1 base and J dropped 4; count of bases not matched to a gene: 6. CDR3 in amino acids: CASSLIRGTGGTEAFF. DNA for the CDR3: TGTGCCAGCAGCTTGATTCGAGGGACAGGGGGCACTGAAGCTTTCTTT.

The chain couples TRBV7-9 to TRBJ1-1, with D possibly matching TRBD1 (6 bases). The CDR3 is 15 amino acids. In germline, CDR1 is SEHNR, CDR2 FQNEAQ (reference sequence). The V end lost 5 bases, the J end lost 2 bases, and 15 bases lay between the germline ends. CDR3 bases: TGTGCCAGCAGCCTCCTCTTGGACAGAAACACTGAAGCTTTCTTT. This translates into CASSLLLDRNTEAFF.

This clone showed up just a few times. V is TRBV6-5 and J is TRBJ1-2; D unresolved. The germline gives CDR1 MNHEY, CDR2 SVGAGI. There are 13 residues in the CDR3. Trimming left V 0 bases short and J 8 bases short, with 10 bases between. The CDR3 DNA sequence: TGTGCCAGCAGTTACTCAACCGTGAGGGGCTACACCTTC. Protein: CASSYSTVRGYTF.

This clone was detected only once. This chain uses TRBV9 with TRBJ2-7; D is unresolved. V lost 3 bases and J lost 0, with 10 bases in between. This CDR3 comprises 14 residues. CDR1 and CDR2 (germline): SGDLS, YYNGEE. CDR3 DNA: TGTGCCAGCAGCGCCGACTTGAGCTCCTACGAGCAGTACTTC. Amino acids: CASSADLSSYEQYF.

The chain links TRBV18 to TRBJ2-5, with D perhaps matching TRBD2 (6 bases). The CDR3 covers 14 residues. Per the germline V gene, CDR1 is KGHSH and CDR2 is LQKENI. The germline V and J ends were trimmed by 3 bases and 5 bases, with 13 bases remaining between them. The CDR3 bases are TGTGCCAGCTCACCTCTTGCGGGGCCGGAGACCCAGTACTTC. Its translation: CASSPLAGPETQYF.

The CDR3 sequence: CASSPILAGSTGELFF. CDR3 in DNA: TGCGCCAGCAGCCCAATCTTAGCGGGATCCACCGGGGAGCTGTTTTTT. The rearrangement joins TRBV4-1 to TRBJ2-2, with 8 bases aligning to TRBD2. The CDR3 totals 16 residues. The V gene's germline CDR1 is MGHRA and CDR2 YSYEKL. V dropped 4 bases and J dropped 4; count of bases not matched to a gene: 8.

The chain employs TRBV12-3 or TRBV12-4 and TRBJ1-5, with unresolved D. Trimming took off 3 bases at V and 4 bases at J, with 7 bases between the two ends. The CDR3 extends over 13 amino acids. The CDR3 loop is CASSFSGNQPQHF. The CDR3 coding sequence is TGTGCCAGCAGTTTTTCGGGTAATCAGCCCCAGCATTTT.

The chain combines TRBV28 with TRBJ2-7; 11 bases match TRBD1. CDR1 is MDHEN and CDR2 is SYDVKM in the germline V gene. CDR3 length equals 15 residues. The V and J ends lost 6 bases and 7 bases, in that order; junction bases with no gene match: 11. CDR3 DNA: TGTGCCAGCAGGTCCGGAGGACAGGGGGCAGGAGAGCAGTACTTC. It codes for CASRSGGQGAGEQYF. Based on the CDR3 plus reference TRBV28 and TRBJ2-7, the full variable domain is DVKVTQSSRYLVKRTGEKVFLECVQDMDHENMFWYRQDPGLGLRLIYFSYDVKMKEKGDIPEGYSVSREKKERFSLILESASTNQTSMYLCASRSGGQGAGEQYFGPGTRLTVT.

V is TRBV9 and J is TRBJ1-5; D perhaps matches TRBD1 (5 bases). Deletions cut 5 bases from V and 3 bases from J, with 9 bases between. The CDR3 length is 13 residues. CDR1 SGDLS and CDR2 YYNGEE come from the germline V gene. CDR3 protein: CASSWGDNQPQHF. As DNA, the CDR3 is TGTGCCAGCAGTTGGGGGGACAATCAGCCCCAGCATTTT.

This clone was found a few times. The V and J genes are TRBV29-1 and TRBJ1-2, with a weak D call TRBD1 (5 bases). The V gene's germline CDR1 is SQVTM and CDR2 ANQGSEA. The V end lost 4 bases, the J end lost 4 bases, and 19 bases lay between the germline ends. The CDR3 spans 15 residues. CDR3 amino acids: CSVGERDSPTYGYTF. The CDR3 DNA reads as TGCAGCGTTGGGGAAAGGGACTCACCCACCTATGGCTACACCTTC.

This clone was observed a handful of times. The sample carries other DNA sequences with the same CDR3. This chain links TRBV25-1 with TRBJ2-7; possible D gene TRBD1, 5 bases. The CDR3 has 12 residues. With 5 bases removed from V and 3 bases from J, the gap between germline ends came to 8 bases. Germline assignment: CDR1 MGHDK and CDR2 SYGVNS. CDR3 amino acids: CASSRRGYEQYF. CDR3 DNA sequence: TGTGCCAGCAGTCGTAGGGGCTACGAGCAGTACTTC.

The rearrangement links TRBV7-2 to TRBJ2-2, with TRBD1 identical over 8 bases. The CDR3 totals 16 residues. Germline trimming cut 0 bases from V and 4 bases from J; bases unmatched to any gene: 4. Per the germline V gene, CDR1 is SGHTA and CDR2 is FQGNSA. CDR3 nucleotides: TGTGCCAGCAGCTTAGCCCGACAGGGGAGCACCGGGGAGCTGTTTTTT. Amino acids: CASSLARQGSTGELFF.

V and J are TRBV19 and TRBJ1-2, with 9 bases fitting TRBD1. V was pared by 5 bases and J by 2 bases, with 12 bases of the junction left unmatched. The CDR3 is 17 amino acids. Germline V lookup: CDR1 LNHDA, CDR2 SQIVND (reference sequence). CDR3 nucleotide sequence: TGTGCCAGTAGTCTGTGGGGACAGGGAGGAGAAAACTATGGCTACACCTTC. This translates into CASSLWGQGGENYGYTF.

Details on this clone: Other DNA sequences in the sample encode the same CDR3. The rearrangement joins TRBV28 to TRBJ2-7; D gene uncertain. Germline V gene sequence: CDR1 MDHEN, CDR2 SYDVKM. V dropped 6 bases and J dropped 6 bases, with 12 bases sitting between them. CDR3 length: 12 residues. This chain's CDR3 is CASSLPGGEQYF. DNA for the CDR3: TGTGCCAGCAGCTTACCGGGTGGCGAGCAGTACTTC.

The rearrangement uses TRBV3-1 (or the pseudogene TRBV3-2) and TRBJ2-1; D is perhaps TRBD2 (5 bases). The V gene lost 4 bases and the J gene lost 6 bases, with 16 bases spanning the gap. Germline V gene sequence: CDR1 LGHDT, CDR2 YNNKEL (reference sequence). The length of the CDR3 is 15 residues. The CDR3 region is CASSRHERGLNEQFF. CDR3 nucleotides: TGTGCCAGCAGCCGGCATGAGCGCGGGCTCAATGAGCAGTTCTTC.

The CDR3 DNA follows: TGTGCCAGCAGCTTAGTGGCGGGGGAAACTAATGAAAAACTGTTTTTT. It translates to CASSLVAGETNEKLFF. The chain employs TRBV11-2 and TRBJ1-4; a weak D match, TRBD1 (5 bases). V was clipped by 1 base and J by 1 base, with 10 bases between them. CDR3 size: 16 residues. The germline CDR1 and CDR2 sequences are SGHAT and FQNNGV.

DNA of the CDR3: TGTGCCAGCAGCCACATCTCCGGGGAGCAGTACTTC. Protein: CASSHISGEQYF. The chain recombines TRBV5-8 with TRBJ2-7; D uncertain. CDR1 SGHTS and CDR2 YDEGEE come from the germline V gene. Trimming removed 4 bases at V and 7 bases at J, with 12 bases between. This CDR3 spans 12 amino acids.